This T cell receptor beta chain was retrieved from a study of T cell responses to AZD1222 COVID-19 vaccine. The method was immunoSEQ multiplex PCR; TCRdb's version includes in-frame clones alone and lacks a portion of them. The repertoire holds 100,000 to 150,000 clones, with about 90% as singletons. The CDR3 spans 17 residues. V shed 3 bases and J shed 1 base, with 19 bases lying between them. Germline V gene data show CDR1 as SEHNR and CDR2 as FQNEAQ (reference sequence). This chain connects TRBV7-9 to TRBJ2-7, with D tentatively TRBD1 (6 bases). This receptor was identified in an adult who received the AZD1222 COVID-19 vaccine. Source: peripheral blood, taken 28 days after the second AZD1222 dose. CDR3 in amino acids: CASSFFPGDRLSYEQYF. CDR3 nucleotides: TGTGCCAGCAGCTTCTTTCCAGGGGACCGACTATCCTACGAGCAGTACTTC.